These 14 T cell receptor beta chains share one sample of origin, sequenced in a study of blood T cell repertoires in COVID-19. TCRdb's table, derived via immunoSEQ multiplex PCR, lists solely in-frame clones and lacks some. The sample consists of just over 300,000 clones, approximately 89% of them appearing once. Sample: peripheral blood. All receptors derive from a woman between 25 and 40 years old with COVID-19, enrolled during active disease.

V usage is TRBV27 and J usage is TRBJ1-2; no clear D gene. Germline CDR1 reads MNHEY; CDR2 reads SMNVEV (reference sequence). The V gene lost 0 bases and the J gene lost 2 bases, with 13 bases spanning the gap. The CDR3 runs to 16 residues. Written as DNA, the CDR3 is TGTGCCAGCAGTTTATCGCTGCCAACAACCAACTATGGCTACACCTTC. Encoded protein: CASSLSLPTTNYGYTF.

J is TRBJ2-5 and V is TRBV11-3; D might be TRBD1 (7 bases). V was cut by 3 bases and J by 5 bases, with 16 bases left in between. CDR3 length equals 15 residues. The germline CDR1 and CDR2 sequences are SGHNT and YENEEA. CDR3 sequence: CASSFPTGRMETQYF. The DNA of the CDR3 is TGTGCCAGCAGCTTTCCGACAGGGAGGATGGAGACCCAGTACTTC.

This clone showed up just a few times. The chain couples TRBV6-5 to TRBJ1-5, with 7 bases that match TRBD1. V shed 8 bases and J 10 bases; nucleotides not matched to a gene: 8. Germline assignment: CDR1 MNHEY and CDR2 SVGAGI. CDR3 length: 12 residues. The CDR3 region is CASGTGASPQHF. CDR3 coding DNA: TGTGCCAGCGGAACAGGGGCTAGTCCCCAGCATTTT.

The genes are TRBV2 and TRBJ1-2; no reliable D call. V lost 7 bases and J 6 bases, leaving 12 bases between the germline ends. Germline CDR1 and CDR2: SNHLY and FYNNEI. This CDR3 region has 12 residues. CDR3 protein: CASTPARDGYTF. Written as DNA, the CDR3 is TGTGCCAGCACCCCAGCACGGGATGGCTACACCTTC.

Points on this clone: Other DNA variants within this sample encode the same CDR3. The CDR3 DNA sequence: TGTGCCAGCAGTTTAGTAAGAGGGGAGACCCAGTACTTC. This sequence encodes CASSLVRGETQYF. V gene TRBV12-3 or TRBV12-4 combines with J gene TRBJ2-5; a possible D gene is TRBD2 (5 bases). The CDR3 extends over 13 amino acids. Deletions cut 1 base from V and 5 bases from J, with 8 bases between.

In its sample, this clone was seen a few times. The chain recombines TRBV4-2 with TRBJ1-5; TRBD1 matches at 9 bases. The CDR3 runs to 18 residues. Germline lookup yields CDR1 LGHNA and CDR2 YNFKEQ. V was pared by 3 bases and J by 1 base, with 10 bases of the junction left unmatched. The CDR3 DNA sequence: TGTGCCAGCAGCCAGGGGTTGACAGGGGGGAACAGCAATCAGCCCCAGCATTTT. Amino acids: CASSQGLTGGNSNQPQHF.

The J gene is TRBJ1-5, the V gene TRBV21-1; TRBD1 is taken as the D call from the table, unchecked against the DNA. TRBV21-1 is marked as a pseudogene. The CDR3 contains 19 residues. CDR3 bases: TGTGCCAGCAGCAAATGTGGGAGGTCGACAGGGACTAGCAATCAGCCCCAGCATTTT. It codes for CASSKCGRSTGTSNQPQHF.

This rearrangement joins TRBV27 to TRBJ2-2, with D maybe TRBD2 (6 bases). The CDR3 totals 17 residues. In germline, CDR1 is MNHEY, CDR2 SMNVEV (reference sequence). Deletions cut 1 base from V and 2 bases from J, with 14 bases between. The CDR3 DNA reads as TGTGCCAGCAGTTTATGGGGGGAGCGGGCTAACACCGGGGAGCTGTTTTTT. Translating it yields CASSLWGERANTGELFF.

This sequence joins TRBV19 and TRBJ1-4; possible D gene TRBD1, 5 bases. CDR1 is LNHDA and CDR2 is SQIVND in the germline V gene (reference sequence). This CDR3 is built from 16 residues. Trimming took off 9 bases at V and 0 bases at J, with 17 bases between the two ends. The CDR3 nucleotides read TGTGCCAGCAGGGATGGGTTTGCAGCAACTAATGAAAAACTGTTTTTT. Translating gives CASRDGFAATNEKLFF.

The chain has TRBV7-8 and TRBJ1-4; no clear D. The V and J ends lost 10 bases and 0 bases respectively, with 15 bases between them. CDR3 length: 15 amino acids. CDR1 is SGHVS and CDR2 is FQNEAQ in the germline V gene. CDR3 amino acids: CAIGDPTSTNEKLFF. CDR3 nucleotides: TGTGCCATCGGGGATCCCACCTCAACTAATGAAAAACTGTTTTTT.

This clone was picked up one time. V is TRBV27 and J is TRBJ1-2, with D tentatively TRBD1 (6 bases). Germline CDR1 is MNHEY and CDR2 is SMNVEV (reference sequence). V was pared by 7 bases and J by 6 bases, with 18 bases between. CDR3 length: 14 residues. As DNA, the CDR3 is TGTGCCAGCACCCACTCCGGGACAAACGATGGCTACACCTTC. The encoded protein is CASTHSGTNDGYTF.

CDR3 nucleotides: TGTGCCAGCAGCGTAGGGCCCCGACTAGCGGGTTCCAATGAGCAGTTCTTC. The encoded protein is CASSVGPRLAGSNEQFF. The chain joins TRBV9 to TRBJ2-1; 10 positions agree with TRBD2. Germline loops: CDR1 SGDLS, CDR2 YYNGEE. Unmatched junction bases numbered 9, after V lost 0 bases and J lost 6 bases. CDR3 size: 17 residues.

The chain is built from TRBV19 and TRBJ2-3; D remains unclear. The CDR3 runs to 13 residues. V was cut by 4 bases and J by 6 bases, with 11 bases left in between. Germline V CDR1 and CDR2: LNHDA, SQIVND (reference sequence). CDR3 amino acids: CASSNQVGDTQYF. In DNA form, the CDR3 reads TGTGCCAGTAGTAACCAAGTCGGGGATACGCAGTATTTT. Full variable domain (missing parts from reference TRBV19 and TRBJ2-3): DGGITQSPKYLFRKEGQNVTLSCEQNLNHDAMYWYRQDPGQGLRLIYYSQIVNDFQKGDIAEGYSVSREKKESFPLTVTSAQKNPTAFYLCASSNQVGDTQYFGPGTRLTVL.

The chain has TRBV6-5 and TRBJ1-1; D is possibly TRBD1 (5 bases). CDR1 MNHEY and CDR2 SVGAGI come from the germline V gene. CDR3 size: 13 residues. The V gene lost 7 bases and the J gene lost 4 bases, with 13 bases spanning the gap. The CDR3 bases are TGTGCCAGCACTCGCGGGGGTGGCACTGAAGCTTTCTTT. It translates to CASTRGGGTEAFF.